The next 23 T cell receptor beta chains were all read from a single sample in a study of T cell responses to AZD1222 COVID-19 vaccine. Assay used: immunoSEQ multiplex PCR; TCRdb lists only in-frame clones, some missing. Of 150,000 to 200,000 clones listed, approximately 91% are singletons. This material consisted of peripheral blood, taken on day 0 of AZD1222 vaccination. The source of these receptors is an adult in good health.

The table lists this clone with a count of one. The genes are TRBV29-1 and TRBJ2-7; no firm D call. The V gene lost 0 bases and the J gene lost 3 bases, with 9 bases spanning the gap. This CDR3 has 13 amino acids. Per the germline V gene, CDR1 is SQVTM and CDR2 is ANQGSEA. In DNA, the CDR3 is TGCAGCGTTGAAGATGTGATGAGCTACGAGCAGTACTTC. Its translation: CSVEDVMSYEQYF.

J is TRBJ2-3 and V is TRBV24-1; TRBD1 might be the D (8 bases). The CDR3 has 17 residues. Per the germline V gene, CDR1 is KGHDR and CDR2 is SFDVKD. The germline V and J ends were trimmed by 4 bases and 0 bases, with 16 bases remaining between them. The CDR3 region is CATSDPAGQVSTDTQYF. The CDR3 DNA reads TGTGCCACCAGTGACCCAGCGGGACAGGTTAGCACAGATACGCAGTATTTT.

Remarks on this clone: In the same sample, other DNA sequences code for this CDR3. The CDR3 spells CASSQGTRSGNTIYF. The CDR3 region has the DNA TGTGCCAGCAGCCAAGGGACCAGGTCTGGAAACACCATATATTTT. This sequence joins TRBV3-1 (or the pseudogene TRBV3-2) and TRBJ1-3; no clear D gene. The CDR3 length is 15 residues. Germline CDR1 LGHDT, CDR2 YNNKEL (reference sequence). The V end lost 1 base, the J end lost 1 base, and 8 bases lay between the germline ends.

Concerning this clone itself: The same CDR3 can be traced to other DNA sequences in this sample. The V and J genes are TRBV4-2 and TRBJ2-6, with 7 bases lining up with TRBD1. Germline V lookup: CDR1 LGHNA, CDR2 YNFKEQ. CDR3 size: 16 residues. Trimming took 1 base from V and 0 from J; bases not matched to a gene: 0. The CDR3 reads CASSQAGGSGANVLTF. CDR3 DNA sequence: TGTGCCAGCAGCCAAGCAGGGGGCTCTGGGGCCAACGTCCTGACTTTC.

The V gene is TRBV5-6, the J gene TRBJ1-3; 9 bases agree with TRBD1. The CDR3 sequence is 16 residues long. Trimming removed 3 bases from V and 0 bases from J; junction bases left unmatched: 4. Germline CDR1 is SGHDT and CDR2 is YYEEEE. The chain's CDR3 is CASSWGQGSSGNTIYF. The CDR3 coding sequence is TGTGCCAGCAGCTGGGGACAGGGAAGCTCTGGAAACACCATATATTTT.

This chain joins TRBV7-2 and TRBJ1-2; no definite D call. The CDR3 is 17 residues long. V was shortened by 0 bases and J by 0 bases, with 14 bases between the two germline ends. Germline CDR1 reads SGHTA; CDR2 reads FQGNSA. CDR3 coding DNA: TGTGCCAGCAGCTTAGCGCGGTCAAGGACGTCTAACTATGGCTACACCTTC. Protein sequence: CASSLARSRTSNYGYTF.

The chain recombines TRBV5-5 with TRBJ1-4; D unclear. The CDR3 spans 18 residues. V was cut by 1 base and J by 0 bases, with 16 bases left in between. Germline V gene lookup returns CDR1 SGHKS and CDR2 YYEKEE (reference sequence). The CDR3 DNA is TGTGCCAGCAGCTTGCGAATAATGCAGGCTGCAACTAATGAAAAACTGTTTTTT. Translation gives CASSLRIMQAATNEKLFF.

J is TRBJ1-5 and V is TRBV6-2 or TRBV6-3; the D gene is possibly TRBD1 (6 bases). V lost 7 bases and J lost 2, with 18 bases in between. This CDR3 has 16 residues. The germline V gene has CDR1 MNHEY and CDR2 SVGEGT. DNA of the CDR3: TGTGCCAGCACCCCCGTTAGCCCAGGGGGCAATCAGCCCCAGCATTTT. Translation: CASTPVSPGGNQPQHF.

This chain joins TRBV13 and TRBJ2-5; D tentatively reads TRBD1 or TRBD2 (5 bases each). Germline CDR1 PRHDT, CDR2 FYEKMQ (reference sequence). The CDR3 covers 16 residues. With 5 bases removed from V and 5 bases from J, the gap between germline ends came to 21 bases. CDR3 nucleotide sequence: TGTGCCAGCAGCAAGGGACCCTTGGGGTTTTGGGAGACCCAGTACTTC. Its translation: CASSKGPLGFWETQYF.

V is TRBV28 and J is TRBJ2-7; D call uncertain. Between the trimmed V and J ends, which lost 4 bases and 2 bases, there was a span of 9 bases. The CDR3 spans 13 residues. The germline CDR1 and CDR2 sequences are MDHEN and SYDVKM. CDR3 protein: CASSSSPTYEQYF. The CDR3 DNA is TGTGCCAGCAGTTCCTCTCCCACCTACGAGCAGTACTTC.

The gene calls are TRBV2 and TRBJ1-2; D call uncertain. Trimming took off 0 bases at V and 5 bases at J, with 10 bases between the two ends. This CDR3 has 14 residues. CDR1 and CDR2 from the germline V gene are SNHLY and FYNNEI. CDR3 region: CASSEAPGQYGYTF. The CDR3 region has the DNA TGTGCCAGCAGTGAAGCCCCCGGGCAATATGGCTACACCTTC.

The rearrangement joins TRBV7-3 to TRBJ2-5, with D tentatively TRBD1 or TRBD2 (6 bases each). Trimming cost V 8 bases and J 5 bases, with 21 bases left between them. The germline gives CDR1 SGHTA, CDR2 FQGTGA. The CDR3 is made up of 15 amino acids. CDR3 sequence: CASSRTGAGGETQYF. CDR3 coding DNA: TGTGCCAGCTCCCGAACGGGGGCGGGTGGGGAGACCCAGTACTTC.

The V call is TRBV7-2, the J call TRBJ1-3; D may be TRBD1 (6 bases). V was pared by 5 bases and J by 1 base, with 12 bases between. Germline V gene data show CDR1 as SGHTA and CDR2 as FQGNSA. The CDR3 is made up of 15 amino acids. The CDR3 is CASSLWDISGNTIYF. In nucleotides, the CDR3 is TGTGCCAGCAGCCTCTGGGACATTTCTGGAAACACCATATATTTT.

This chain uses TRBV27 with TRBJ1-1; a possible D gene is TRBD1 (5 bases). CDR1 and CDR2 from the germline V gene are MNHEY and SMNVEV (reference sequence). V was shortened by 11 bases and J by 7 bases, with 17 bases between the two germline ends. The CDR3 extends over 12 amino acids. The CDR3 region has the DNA TGTGCCGCCGGACATCCGGCAGATGAAGCTTTCTTT. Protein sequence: CAAGHPADEAFF.

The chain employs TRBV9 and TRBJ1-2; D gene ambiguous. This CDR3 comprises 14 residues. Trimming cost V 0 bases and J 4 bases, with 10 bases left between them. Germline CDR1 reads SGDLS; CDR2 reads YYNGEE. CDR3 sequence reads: CASSVDVEGYGYTF. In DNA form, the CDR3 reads TGTGCCAGCAGCGTAGATGTCGAGGGCTATGGCTACACCTTC.

CDR3 in DNA: TGTGCCAGCTCGACAGACGAGACCACCTACGAGCAGTACTTC. Its protein is CASSTDETTYEQYF. V usage is TRBV19 and J usage is TRBJ2-7; tentative D call: TRBD1 (5 bases). Trimming took 9 bases from V and 2 from J, leaving 17 bases between them. From germline, CDR1 is LNHDA and CDR2 SQIVND (reference sequence). CDR3 length: 14 residues.

The CDR3 sequence: CSAQGGYTF. CDR3 coding DNA: TGCAGTGCCCAAGGTGGCTACACCTTC. V gene TRBV20-1 combines with J gene TRBJ1-2; D ambiguous. Germline-derived CDR1 and CDR2 are DFQATT and SNEGSKA (reference sequence). The CDR3 has 9 amino acids. V shed 6 bases and J shed 7 bases, with 6 bases lying between them.

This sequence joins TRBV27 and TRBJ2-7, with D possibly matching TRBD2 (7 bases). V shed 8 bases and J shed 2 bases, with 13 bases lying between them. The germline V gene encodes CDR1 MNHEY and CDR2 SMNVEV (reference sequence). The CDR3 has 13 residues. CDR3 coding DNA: TGTGCCAGCGGGGGGGCTTTCACCTACGAGCAGTACTTC. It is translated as CASGGAFTYEQYF.

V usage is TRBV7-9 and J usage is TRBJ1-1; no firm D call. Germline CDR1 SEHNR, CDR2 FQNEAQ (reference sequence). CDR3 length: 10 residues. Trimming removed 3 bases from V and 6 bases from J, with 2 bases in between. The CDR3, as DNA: TGTGCCAGCAGCTTCTCTGAAGCTTTCTTT. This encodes CASSFSEAFF.

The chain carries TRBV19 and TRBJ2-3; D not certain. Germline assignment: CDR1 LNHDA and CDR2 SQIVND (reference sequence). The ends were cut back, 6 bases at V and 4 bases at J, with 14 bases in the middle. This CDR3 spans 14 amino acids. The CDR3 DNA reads TGTGCCAGTAGATGGCAGGTGGGCGCAGATACGCAGTATTTT. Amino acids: CASRWQVGADTQYF.

The CDR3 nucleotides are TGTGCCAGTAGTATAGGGACAGGGTACGACGAGCAGTACTTC. This gives the protein CASSIGTGYDEQYF. V gene TRBV19 combines with J gene TRBJ2-7, with 8 bases lining up with TRBD1. In germline, CDR1 is LNHDA, CDR2 SQIVND (reference sequence). The CDR3 totals 14 residues. With V trimmed by 1 base and J by 5 bases, 4 bases remained unmatched.

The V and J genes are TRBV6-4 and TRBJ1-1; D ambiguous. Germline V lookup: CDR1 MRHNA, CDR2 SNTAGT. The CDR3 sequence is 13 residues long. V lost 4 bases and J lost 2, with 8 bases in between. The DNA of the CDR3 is TGTGCCAGCAGTGTTGGGAGTAACACTGAAGCTTTCTTT. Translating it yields CASSVGSNTEAFF.

The CDR3 protein is CASSITGRYNEQFF. The CDR3 DNA reads as TGTGCCAGTAGTATAACGGGGCGCTACAATGAGCAGTTCTTC. V gene TRBV19 combines with J gene TRBJ2-1; D tentatively fits TRBD1 or TRBD2 (5 bases each). The CDR3 spans 14 residues. Germline CDR1 is LNHDA and CDR2 is SQIVND (reference sequence). V lost 2 bases and J 3 bases, leaving 8 bases between the germline ends.